One and the same sample provided the 3 T cell receptor beta chains below, sequenced in a study of CD8 T cells in ankylosing spondylitis. TCRdb re-analysed the 5' RACE reads in MiXCR, keeping a single row per CDR3 protein. The sample has fewer than 250,000 distinct CDR3 sequences; about 26% are singletons. The sequencing sample was made of blood, either unsorted or a sorted T cell fraction (not recorded which). The origin of the receptors is a male donor with ankylosing spondylitis or in good health (not recorded which).

The chain uses TRBV3-1 and TRBJ2-1; D is possibly TRBD2 (5 bases). CDR3 length equals 15 residues. The V and J ends lost 4 bases and 5 bases respectively, with 15 bases between them. Per the germline V gene, CDR1 is LGHDT and CDR2 is YNNKEL (reference sequence). CDR3 sequence: CASSLLLVGDNEQFF. The DNA for the CDR3 is TGTGCCAGCAGCCTCCTACTAGTGGGAGACAATGAGCAGTTCTTC.

V usage is TRBV12-3 or TRBV12-4 and J usage is TRBJ1-3, with D uncertain. The V end lost 6 bases, the J end lost 0 bases, and 12 bases lay between the germline ends. CDR3 size: 15 residues. The CDR3 coding sequence is TGTGCCAGCAGCCCGGGCGGATACTCTGGAAACACCATATATTTT. It codes for CASSPGGYSGNTIYF.

This clonotype appeared many times. The chain uses TRBV20-1 and TRBJ2-1; 11 positions agree with TRBD2. Per germline, CDR1 DFQATT and CDR2 SNEGSKA (reference sequence). This CDR3 spans 16 amino acids. The ends lost 0 bases at V and 7 bases at J; junction bases unmatched: 8. The CDR3 DNA is TGCAGTGCTAGAGACCCACTAGCGGGAGTGTTTAATGAGCAGTTCTTC. Amino acids: CSARDPLAGVFNEQFF.